Sequencing of this T cell receptor beta chain was carried out in a study of T cell responses to AZD1222 COVID-19 vaccine. Study-wide points: Samples come after the peak T cell response, not at day 14.

Second-dose intervals of approximately 4 or approximately 12 weeks were pooled. As for this clone: Its matching antigen is unknown.

Assay used: immunoSEQ multiplex PCR; TCRdb lists only in-frame clones, some missing. In the table there are 150,000 to 200,000 clones, 92% of which are singletons. Germline CDR1 and CDR2: KGHSH and LQKENI. The V and J ends lost 3 bases and 9 bases respectively, with 18 bases between them. CDR3 size: 15 residues. The receptor's source is an adult who received the AZD1222 COVID-19 vaccine. The chain couples TRBV18 to TRBJ2-1; no firm D call. The sample consisted of peripheral blood, taken 28 days after the second AZD1222 dose. The CDR3 bases are TGTGCCAGCTCACCCCCAGAGCTTAGCTCCGGTGAGCAGTTCTTC. Protein sequence: CASSPPELSSGEQFF.